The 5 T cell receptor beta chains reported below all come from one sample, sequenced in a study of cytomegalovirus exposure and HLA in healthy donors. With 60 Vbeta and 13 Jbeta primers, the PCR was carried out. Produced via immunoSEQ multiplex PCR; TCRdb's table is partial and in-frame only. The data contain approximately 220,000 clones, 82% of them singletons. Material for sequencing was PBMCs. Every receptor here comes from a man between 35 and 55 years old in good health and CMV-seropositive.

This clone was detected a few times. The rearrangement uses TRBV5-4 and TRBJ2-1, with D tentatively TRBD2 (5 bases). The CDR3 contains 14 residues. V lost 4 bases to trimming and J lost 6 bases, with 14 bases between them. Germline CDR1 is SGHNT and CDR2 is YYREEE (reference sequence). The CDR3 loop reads CASSPAGGSNEQFF. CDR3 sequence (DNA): TGTGCCAGCAGCCCCGCGGGCGGCTCCAATGAGCAGTTCTTC.

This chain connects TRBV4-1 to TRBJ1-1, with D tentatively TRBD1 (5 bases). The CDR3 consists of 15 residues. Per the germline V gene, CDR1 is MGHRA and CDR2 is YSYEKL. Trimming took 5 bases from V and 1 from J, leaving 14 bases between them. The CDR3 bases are TGCGCCAGCAGCTTAGACCCCCAGGGGAACACTGAAGCTTTCTTT. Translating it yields CASSLDPQGNTEAFF.

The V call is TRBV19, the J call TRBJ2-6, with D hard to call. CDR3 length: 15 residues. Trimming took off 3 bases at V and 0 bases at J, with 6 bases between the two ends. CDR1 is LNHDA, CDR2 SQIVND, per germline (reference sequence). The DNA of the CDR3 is TGTGCCAGTAGTATCGGTAACTCTGGGGCCAACGTCCTGACTTTC. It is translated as CASSIGNSGANVLTF.

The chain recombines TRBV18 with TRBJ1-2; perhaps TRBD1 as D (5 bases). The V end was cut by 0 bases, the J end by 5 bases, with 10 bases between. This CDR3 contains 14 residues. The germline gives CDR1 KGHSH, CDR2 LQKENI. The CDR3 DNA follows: TGTGCCAGCTCACCACCGCAACAGGTGTATGGCTACACCTTC. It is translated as CASSPPQQVYGYTF.

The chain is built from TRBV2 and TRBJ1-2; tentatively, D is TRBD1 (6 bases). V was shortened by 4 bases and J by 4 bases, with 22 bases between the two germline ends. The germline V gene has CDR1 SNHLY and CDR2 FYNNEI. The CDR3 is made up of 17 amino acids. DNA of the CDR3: TGTGCCAGCAGTGCTACACAACTACACGGGACAAGCTATGGCTACACCTTC. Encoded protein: CASSATQLHGTSYGYTF. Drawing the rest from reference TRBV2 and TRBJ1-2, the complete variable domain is EPEVTQTPSHQVTQMGQEVILRCVPISNHLYFYWYRQILGQKVEFLVSFYNNEISEKSEIFDDQFSVERPDGSNFTLKIRSTKLEDSAMYFCASSATQLHGTSYGYTFGSGTRLTVV.